The rows below give T cell receptor beta chains drawn from one sample of a study of siplizumab effects on memory and regulatory T cells. TCRdb's copy holds only in-frame clones and misses some; the assay was immunoSEQ multiplex PCR. This table has some 100,000 clones, over 85% appearing once. The sample taken for sequencing was CD8+ T cells sorted from blood. Receptors were obtained from a human donor in good health. The CDR3 runs from the conserved cysteine through the conserved F or W. A D gene is named only where the DNA matches it firmly. Clone size is not always given. Where it is, it says once, few, many or a class for expanded clones.

14	.	.	TRBV4-1	TRBJ2-5	CASSRSGTEETQYF	TGCGCCAGCAGCCGCTCCGGGACTGAAGAGACCCAGTACTTC
14	.	.	TRBV29-1	TRBJ2-7	CSVVSGLANYEQYF	TGCAGCGTTGTTTCGGGACTGGCTAACTACGAGCAGTACTTC
17	.	TRBD2	TRBV19	TRBJ2-1	CASSIASGRDSYNEQFF	TGTGCCAGTAGTATTGCTAGCGGGAGAGACTCCTACAATGAGCAGTTCTTC
18	.	TRBD2	TRBV5-1	TRBJ2-5	CASSLGRGLAGVLETQYF	TGCGCCAGCAGCTTGGGGAGAGGACTAGCGGGGGTATTAGAGACCCAGTACTTC
16	.	TRBD2	TRBV5-6	TRBJ2-7	CASSQGLAGAVGEQYF	TGTGCCAGCAGCCAGGGACTAGCGGGAGCAGTCGGCGAGCAGTACTTC
15	.	.	TRBV5-6	TRBJ2-7	CASSLGYGGFYEQYF	TGTGCCAGCAGCCTGGGGTATGGGGGGTTCTACGAGCAGTACTTC
15	.	.	TRBV9	TRBJ2-1	CASSVGGLIIDEQFF	TGTGCCAGCAGCGTTGGGGGGTTGATCATCGATGAGCAGTTCTTC
17	once	.	TRBV11-2	TRBJ2-3	CASSLESDGLGSDTQYF	TGTGCCAGCAGCTTAGAGAGCGATGGACTTGGGTCAGATACGCAGTATTTT
19	.	TRBD2	TRBV11-2	TRBJ2-3	CASSLGTWTSGSKTDTQYF	TGTGCCAGCAGCTTAGGGACCTGGACTAGCGGGAGCAAGACAGATACGCAGTATTTT
14	once	.	TRBV6-6	TRBJ1-4	CASSWGLDNEKLFF	TGTGCCAGCAGTTGGGGGTTAGATAATGAAAAACTGTTTTTT
16	.	TRBD2	TRBV4-3	TRBJ2-7	CASSITLAGGPYEQYF	TGCGCCAGCAGCATTACTCTAGCGGGAGGGCCCTACGAGCAGTACTTC
15	.	.	TRBV7-8	TRBJ2-7	CASSTLTDFSYEQYF	TGTGCCAGCAGCACCCTTACCGACTTTTCCTACGAGCAGTACTTC
17	.	TRBD2	TRBV5-1	TRBJ2-5	CASSPMGLAGVSETQYF	TGCGCCAGCAGCCCTATGGGACTAGCGGGAGTATCGGAGACCCAGTACTTC
14	.	TRBD1	TRBV7-6	TRBJ2-1	CASSKTDLQGEKFF	TGTGCCAGCAGCAAAACCGATCTACAGGGGGAGAAGTTCTTC
19	.	.	TRBV6-1	TRBJ2-7	CASSEALLLTASFVYEQYF	TGTGCCAGCAGTGAAGCGCTTCTGTTAACGGCTAGTTTCGTCTACGAGCAGTACTTC
15	.	TRBD1	TRBV5-8	TRBJ1-1	CASSTLTGVGTEAFF	TGTGCCAGCAGCACCCTCACAGGGGTCGGCACTGAAGCTTTCTTT
15	medium-sized	TRBD2	TRBV6-4	TRBJ2-3	CASSKLAGEADTQYF	TGTGCCAGCAGTAAACTAGCGGGAGAGGCAGATACGCAGTATTTT
14	.	TRBD1	TRBV19	TRBJ2-7	CASSIRDRADEQYF	TGTGCCAGTAGTATCCGGGACAGGGCAGACGAGCAGTACTTC
13	.	.	TRBV21-1	TRBJ1-1	CASSKGKNTEAFF	TGTGCCAGCAGCAAAGGGAAGAACACTGAAGCTTTCTTT
17	once	.	TRBV18	TRBJ2-5	CASSPLISGTGQESQYF	TGTGCCAGCTCACCTTTAATATCAGGGACTGGCCAAGAGTCCCAGTACTTC
14	.	.	TRBV6-5	TRBJ1-3	CASGPGGAGNTIYF	TGTGCCAGCGGCCCCGGGGGGGCTGGAAACACCATATATTTT
16	.	.	TRBV7-9	TRBJ2-1	CASSRIVAPTYNEQFF	TGTGCCAGCAGCCGGATCGTAGCGCCAACCTACAATGAGCAGTTCTTC
15	.	.	TRBV5-1	TRBJ1-2	CASSLAVRTAGGYTF	TGCGCCAGCAGCTTGGCCGTCAGGACGGCCGGGGGCTACACCTTC
14	.	.	TRBV27	TRBJ2-1	CASSLYASVNEQFF	TGTGCCAGCAGTTTATATGCTAGCGTCAATGAGCAGTTCTTC
16	.	.	TRBV7-9	TRBJ2-1	CASSSGLQVLHNEQFF	TGTGCCAGCAGCTCGGGACTGCAGGTTCTCCACAATGAGCAGTTCTTC
15	.	TRBD1	TRBV4-1	TRBJ1-1	CASSARQGPNTEAFF	TGCGCCAGCAGCGCTCGACAGGGACCGAACACTGAAGCTTTCTTT
14	.	.	TRBV6-5	TRBJ2-1	CASRNTGNLNEQFF	TGTGCCAGCAGGAATACAGGGAATTTAAATGAGCAGTTCTTC
11	.	.	TRBV5-1	TRBJ2-7	CASSSRTEQYF	TGCGCCAGCAGCTCCAGGACGGAGCAGTACTTC
15	once	.	TRBV6-5	TRBJ2-7	CASSPGPEGTYEQYF	TGTGCCAGCAGCCCAGGCCCCGAGGGCACCTACGAGCAGTACTTC
15	.	.	TRBV4-3	TRBJ2-7	CASSQGKPIREEQYF	TGCGCCAGCAGCCAAGGGAAACCCATACGTGAAGAGCAGTACTTC
17	.	TRBD1	TRBV13	TRBJ1-1	CASSLEGQGRYTAEAFF	TGTGCCAGCAGCTTAGAGGGACAGGGGAGGTACACTGCTGAAGCTTTCTTT
15	.	TRBD2	TRBV6-5	TRBJ2-5	CASRAFGGVGETQYF	TGTGCCAGCAGAGCGTTCGGGGGGGTAGGAGAGACCCAGTACTTC
14	.	.	TRBV4-1	TRBJ1-5	CASSQVGLGQPQHF	TGCGCCAGCAGCCAAGTTGGGCTCGGTCAGCCCCAGCATTTT
15	.	.	TRBV9	TRBJ2-2	CASSVDAGNTGELFF	TGTGCCAGCAGCGTAGATGCAGGGAACACCGGGGAGCTGTTTTTT
14	.	TRBD2	TRBV5-3	TRBJ2-7	CARSLTSGSYEQYF	TGTGCCAGAAGCTTGACCAGCGGGAGCTACGAGCAGTACTTC